The clone carrying this T cell receptor beta chain appeared many times. Its antigen is still unknown. TCRdb processed the 5' RACE reads anew with MiXCR; each CDR3 protein has one entry. The table shows about 340,000 distinct CDR3 sequences, with about 12% occurring only once. This sample was included in a study of identical twins. The CDR3 sequence is 20 residues long. CDR1 is LGHDT, CDR2 YNNKEL, per germline (reference sequence). Trimming cost V 1 base and J 2 bases; bases outside gene matches: 10. General study results and limits: Weaker excess twin sharing was observed in beta out-of-frame sequences. Beta clonotypes that were abundant in cord blood contained fewer insertions, a pattern absent from memory repertoires.

These same data were also listed under a study on yellow fever vaccine responses in identical twins.

The chain carries TRBV3-1 and TRBJ2-1; 14 bases match TRBD2. This TCR was recovered from a woman between 18 and 29 years old in good health. Material for sequencing was CD8+ T cells sorted from blood. In nucleotides, the CDR3 is TGTGCCAGCAGCCAAGCCAACTTGGGACTAGCGGGAGCGGCCTACAATGAGCAGTTCTTC. Translated, it gives CASSQANLGLAGAAYNEQFF.